This record concerns one T cell receptor beta chain sequence. Enrollment of patients from Seattle took place during active infection, with longitudinal follow-up. This sample is part of a study of blood T cell repertoires in COVID-19. For the study at large: Samples taken during acute and convalescent COVID-19 were collected in the United States, Italy and Spain.

V shed 2 bases and J shed 1 base, with 12 bases lying between them. Germline V gives CDR1 KGHSH, CDR2 LQKENI. The CDR3 is made up of 16 amino acids. Here immunoSEQ multiplex PCR was the method, and the copy in TCRdb shows in-frame clones only, minus some. The repertoire consists of about 350,000 clones, with about 90% occurring once and the leading ten covering roughly 6.3%. Sequencing was carried out using peripheral blood. The TCR was taken from a woman in her 50s with COVID-19, enrolled during active disease. This chain connects TRBV18 to TRBJ2-1; no firm D call. The CDR3 is CASSPEAPPSYNEQFF. CDR3 sequence (DNA): TGTGCCAGCTCACCAGAAGCGCCTCCTTCCTACAATGAGCAGTTCTTC.